A selection of T cell receptor beta chains follows, all from one sample in a study of cytomegalovirus exposure and HLA in healthy donors. Profiled with immunoSEQ multiplex PCR; TCRdb holds only in-frame clones, not every one. The sample has 200,000 or so clones, and its top ten clones hold around 1.1%. Sequencing used PBMCs. All receptors come from a girl aged 2-10 years in good health and CMV-seropositive. Each CDR3 is given without its conserved first and last residue.

v_call	j_call	cdr3_aa
TRBV7-2	TRBJ2-1	ASSPWGGPYNEQF
TRBV10-3	TRBJ1-5	AISDREAQPQH
TRBV10-3	TRBJ2-7	AITSAYEQY
TRBV11-2	TRBJ1-1	ASRDRVKTEAF
TRBV11-2	TRBJ2-1	ASTLTVPSEYNEQF
TRBV7-2	TRBJ1-2	ASSSGWYGYT
TRBV7-3	TRBJ2-1	ASSPTSGGSVNEQF
TRBV21-1	TRBJ2-2	ASSKVIRFAGGNTGELF
TRBV5-6	TRBJ2-7	ASSLGARDEQY
TRBV28	TRBJ1-5	ASSFGRGVRYQPQH
TRBV25-1	TRBJ2-7	ATSLAGGSYEQY
TRBV9	TRBJ2-1	ASSVEGTGTVKYEQF
TRBV19	TRBJ2-3	ATSRGGSDTQY
TRBV15	TRBJ1-2	ATGGTGYGYT
TRBV27	TRBJ2-2	ASREWTGGGTGELF
TRBV29-1	TRBJ1-5	SVGTGSSNQPQH
TRBV28	TRBJ1-1	ASSLGQGFTEAF
TRBV4-2	TRBJ1-2	ASSLPGYGYT
TRBV6-5	TRBJ2-5	ASSYKSEFQAETQY
TRBV28	TRBJ1-2	ASSPGGGYGYT
TRBV2	TRBJ1-6	ASSERSPLH
TRBV25-1	TRBJ1-1	ASSDPGLPSTEAF
TRBV4-1	TRBJ2-3	ASSQAVSTDTQY
TRBV29-1	TRBJ2-7	SVETPFLHSIYEQY